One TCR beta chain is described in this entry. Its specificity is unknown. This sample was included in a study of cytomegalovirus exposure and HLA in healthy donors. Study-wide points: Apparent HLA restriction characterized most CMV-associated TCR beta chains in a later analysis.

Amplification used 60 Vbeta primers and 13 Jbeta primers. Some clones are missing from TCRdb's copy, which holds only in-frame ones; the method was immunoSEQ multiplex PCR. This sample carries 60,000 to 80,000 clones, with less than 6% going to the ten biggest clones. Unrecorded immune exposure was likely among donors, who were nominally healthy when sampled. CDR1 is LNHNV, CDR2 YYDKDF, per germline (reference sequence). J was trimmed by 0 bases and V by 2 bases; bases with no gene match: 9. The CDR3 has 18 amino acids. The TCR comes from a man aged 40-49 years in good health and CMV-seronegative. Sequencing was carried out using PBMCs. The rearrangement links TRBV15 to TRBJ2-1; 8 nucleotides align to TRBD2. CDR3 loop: CATSRRGQRGNSYNEQFF. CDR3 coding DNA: TGTGCCACCAGCAGAAGAGGTCAGCGGGGGAACTCCTACAATGAGCAGTTCTTC.